The 18 T cell receptor beta chains given below trace back to one sample, sequenced in a study of shared clonotypes between healthy human individuals. Assay: immunoSEQ multiplex PCR; the TCRdb copy retains only in-frame clones and omits some. Of roughly 1 million clones listed, around four fifths are singletons. Sequenced sample: memory CD4+ T cells sorted from blood. The subset was: CD45RA-negative fraction. The receptors were sampled from a man younger than 30 in good health.

This chain connects TRBV23-1 to TRBJ2-1, with 14 bases aligning to TRBD2. TRBV23-1 is noted as an ORF with a role that remains uncertain. Trimming took 8 bases from V and 4 from J; bases not matched to a gene: 16. The CDR3 totals 19 residues. For the CDR3, the DNA is TGCGCCAGCGGGTCCGGGACTAGCGGGGGAGGCCGCAGTTACAATGAGCAGTTCTTC. It yields the protein CASGSGTSGGGRSYNEQFF.

CDR3: CASSQSGPNYEQYF. The CDR3 DNA is TGTGCCAGCAGCCAATCCGGACCCAACTACGAGCAGTACTTC. V is TRBV6-5 and J is TRBJ2-7; D uncertain. Germline CDR1 and CDR2: MNHEY and SVGAGI. The CDR3 is 14 residues long. The V and J ends lost 6 bases and 3 bases respectively, with 15 bases between them.

This rearrangement joins TRBV29-1 to TRBJ1-2; D gene ambiguous. Trimming left V 1 base short and J 4 bases short, with 10 bases between. Per germline, CDR1 SQVTM and CDR2 ANQGSEA. This CDR3 comprises 13 residues. CDR3 in DNA: TGCAGCGTTGAAGGTGGCAGGCCCTATGGCTACACCTTC. Amino acids: CSVEGGRPYGYTF.

The genes are TRBV20-1 and TRBJ1-2, with no clear D. Germline V gene sequence: CDR1 DFQATT, CDR2 SNEGSKA (reference sequence). This CDR3 has 10 amino acids. Deletions cut 0 bases from V and 6 bases from J, with 2 bases between. DNA of the CDR3: TGCAGTGCTAGAGATAATGGCTACACCTTC. Its translation is CSARDNGYTF.

This rearrangement joins TRBV4-3 to TRBJ2-4; TRBD1 matches 9 bases. Looked up from germline, CDR1 is LGHNA and CDR2 is YSLEER. Germline trimming cut 1 base from V and 6 bases from J; bases unmatched to any gene: 7. The CDR3 covers 16 residues. The CDR3 here is CASSQVRQGVGNIQYF. CDR3 in DNA: TGCGCCAGCAGCCAAGTTCGACAGGGGGTTGGAAACATTCAGTACTTC.

The chain is built from TRBV6-1 and TRBJ2-4, with 13 nucleotides matching TRBD2. Germline CDR1 and CDR2: MNHNS and SASEGT. The CDR3 covers 16 residues. Trimming removed 4 bases from V and 7 bases from J; junction bases left unmatched: 7. The CDR3 DNA is TGTGCCAGCAGTGCCACTAGCGGGAGGGTTATCAACATTCAGTACTTC. It specifies CASSATSGRVINIQYF.

The V call is TRBV12-2, the J call TRBJ2-3. TRBV12-2 has pseudogene status. This CDR3 contains 15 residues. DNA for the CDR3: TGTGCAAGTCGCTCCCTAGTCCAGGGCACAGATACGCAGTATTTT. This translates into CASRSLVQGTDTQYF.

The rearrangement links TRBV5-6 to TRBJ1-2, with D tentatively TRBD1 (6 bases). CDR3 length equals 14 residues. The V and J ends lost 4 bases and 3 bases respectively, with 13 bases between them. Germline assignment: CDR1 SGHDT and CDR2 YYEEEE. CDR3 DNA sequence: TGTGCCAGCAGCCTTTTGGGGGCGGACTATGGCTACACCTTC. It codes for CASSLLGADYGYTF.

The genes are TRBV7-2 and TRBJ1-2; D possibly corresponds to TRBD1 (6 bases). V lost 5 bases and J lost 4, with 14 bases in between. Looked up from germline, CDR1 is SGHTA and CDR2 is FQGNSA. The CDR3 covers 14 residues. CDR3 in DNA: TGTGCCAGCAGCCCGGGACAAACTCTCTATGGCTACACCTTC. It codes for CASSPGQTLYGYTF.

In this sample, this clone turned up a few times. The chain combines TRBV5-6 with TRBJ1-5, with D tentatively TRBD1 (5 bases). The CDR3 runs 15 residues. V was shortened by 3 bases and J by 7 bases, with 17 bases between the two germline ends. Germline CDR1 is SGHDT and CDR2 is YYEEEE. CDR3 bases: TGTGCCAGCAGCTCAACCGGGACCGTCACACAGCCCCAGCATTTT. Amino acids: CASSSTGTVTQPQHF. Full variable domain (remainder filled in from reference TRBV5-6 and TRBJ1-5): DAGVTQSPTHLIKTRGQQVTLRCSPKSGHDTVSWYQQALGQGPQFIFQYYEEEERQRGNFPDRFSGHQFPNYSSELNVNALLLGDSALYLCASSSTGTVTQPQHFGDGTRLSIL.

The chain carries TRBV10-1 and TRBJ2-5, with 11 bases matching TRBD2. The CDR3 covers 16 residues. The germline CDR1 and CDR2 sequences are WNHNN and SYGVQD (reference sequence). V shed 3 bases and J 0 bases; nucleotides not matched to a gene: 3. The CDR3 DNA sequence: TGCGCCAGCAGTGATGGTAGCGGGGGGGACCAAGAGACCCAGTACTTC. This encodes CASSDGSGGDQETQYF.

The rearrangement uses TRBV7-9 and TRBJ1-1; no clear D. Trimming cost V 3 bases and J 2 bases, with 7 bases left between them. In germline, CDR1 is SEHNR, CDR2 FQNEAQ (reference sequence). The CDR3 spans 13 residues. The CDR3 spells CASSLDFNTEAFF. As DNA, the CDR3 is TGTGCCAGCAGCTTGGACTTTAACACTGAAGCTTTCTTT. The full variable domain, with the rest looked up from reference TRBV7-9 and TRBJ1-1, is DTGVSQNPRHKITKRGQNVTFRCDPISEHNRLYWYRQTLGQGPEFLTYFQNEAQLEKSRLLSDRFSAERPKGSFSTLEIQRTEQGDSAMYLCASSLDFNTEAFFGQGTRLTVV.

The chain carries TRBV5-1 and TRBJ2-3; maybe TRBD1 (6 bases). The CDR3 has 14 amino acids. V was pared by 5 bases and J by 5 bases, with 15 bases between. Germline loops: CDR1 SGHRS, CDR2 YFSETQ. CDR3 coding DNA: TGCGCCAGCAGGTACAGGGTCGAGGGAGATACGCAGTATTTT. This translates into CASRYRVEGDTQYF.

This chain connects TRBV7-2 to TRBJ2-7, with TRBD1 matching over 8 bases. Germline trimming cut 0 bases from V and 4 bases from J; bases unmatched to any gene: 2. There are 14 residues in the CDR3. Germline-derived CDR1 and CDR2 are SGHTA and FQGNSA. CDR3 amino acids: CASSLATGGYEQYF. CDR3 nucleotide sequence: TGTGCCAGCAGCTTAGCAACAGGGGGTTACGAGCAGTACTTC.

This clone has ten or more counts. The chain uses TRBV28 and TRBJ1-2; 8 bases line up with TRBD1. J was trimmed by 7 bases and V by 6 bases; bases with no gene match: 7. Germline V gene data show CDR1 as MDHEN and CDR2 as SYDVKM. The CDR3 sequence is 13 residues long. This chain's CDR3 is CASRRTGSGGYTF. CDR3 nucleotide sequence: TGTGCCAGCAGGAGGACAGGGTCTGGTGGCTACACCTTC.

The CDR3 DNA reads TGTGCCAGCAGTGTAAGTTGGCAGGGAATGGGGTCGAGCACTGAAGCTTTCTTT. Translated, it gives CASSVSWQGMGSSTEAFF. The chain recombines TRBV6-1 with TRBJ1-1; tentatively, D is TRBD1 (5 bases). Germline CDR1 reads MNHNS; CDR2 reads SASEGT. Trimming shortened V by 4 bases and J by 4 bases, and 25 bases separated the two germline ends. There are 18 residues in the CDR3.

This rearrangement joins TRBV27 to TRBJ2-7; no clear D. V gave up 2 bases and J gave up 0 bases, with 14 bases separating them. The germline V gene encodes CDR1 MNHEY and CDR2 SMNVEV (reference sequence). CDR3 length: 16 residues. The CDR3 DNA reads TGTGCCAGCAGTTTAAGACTCTTGTCGAGCTCCTACGAGCAGTACTTC. This encodes CASSLRLLSSSYEQYF.

The chain uses TRBV9 and TRBJ2-2, with D unclear. V lost 0 bases to trimming and J lost 4 bases, with 4 bases between them. The CDR3 runs to 13 residues. In germline, CDR1 is SGDLS, CDR2 YYNGEE. The CDR3 spells CASSVDSTGELFF. The CDR3 nucleotides are TGTGCCAGCAGCGTAGACAGCACCGGGGAGCTGTTTTTT.